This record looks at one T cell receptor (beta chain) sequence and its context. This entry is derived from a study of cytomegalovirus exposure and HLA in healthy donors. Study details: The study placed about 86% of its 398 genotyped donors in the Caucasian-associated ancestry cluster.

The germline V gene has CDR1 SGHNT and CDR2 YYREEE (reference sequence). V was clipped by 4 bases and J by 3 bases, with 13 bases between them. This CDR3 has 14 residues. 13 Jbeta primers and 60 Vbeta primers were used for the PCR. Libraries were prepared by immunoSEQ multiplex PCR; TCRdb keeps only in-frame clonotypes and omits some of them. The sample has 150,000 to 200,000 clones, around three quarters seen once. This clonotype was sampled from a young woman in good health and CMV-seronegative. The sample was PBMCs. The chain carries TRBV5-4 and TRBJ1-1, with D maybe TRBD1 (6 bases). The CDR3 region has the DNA TGTGCCAGCAGCGCTCTGGGGGCGGACACTGAAGCTTTCTTT. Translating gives CASSALGADTEAFF.